The source of this TCR beta chain is a study of vaccination and CD4 T cells after COVID-19. Study at large: Cellular stimulation was performed using overlapping spike peptides derived from SARS-CoV-2, HCoV-NL63, HCoV-OC43 and HCoV-229E.

The CDR3 totals 16 residues. Germline V gives CDR1 SGHTA, CDR2 FQGTGA. An Oncomine TCR Beta short-read assay was used to sequence the DNA from cultured CD4+ T cells. MiXCR, run by TCRdb on the PCR reads, gives a single entry per CDR3 protein. The data show approximately 21,000 distinct CDR3 sequences, about 61% seen once. With regard to this clonotype: Its antigen is not known. One end of the junction varies from germline; a read error may be responsible.

The treatment denotes: approximately 10-day PBMC culture with coronavirus spike peptide pools or control peptides (ViraFEST assay). After being plated at over 1.5 million per well, PBMCs were cultured with about 10 IU/ml IL-2 and approximately 10 ug/ml peptide pools. The sample taken for sequencing was CD4+ T cells from blood, cultured in vitro. The genes are TRBV7-3 and TRBJ2-3, with 11 bases aligning to TRBD2. The sequence was collected from a human donor who had recovered from COVID-19. CDR3 sequence reads: CANSSGTSGITDTQYF. The CDR3 DNA reads as TGTGCCAACAGCTCAGGGACTAGCGGAATCACAGATACGCAGTATTTT.